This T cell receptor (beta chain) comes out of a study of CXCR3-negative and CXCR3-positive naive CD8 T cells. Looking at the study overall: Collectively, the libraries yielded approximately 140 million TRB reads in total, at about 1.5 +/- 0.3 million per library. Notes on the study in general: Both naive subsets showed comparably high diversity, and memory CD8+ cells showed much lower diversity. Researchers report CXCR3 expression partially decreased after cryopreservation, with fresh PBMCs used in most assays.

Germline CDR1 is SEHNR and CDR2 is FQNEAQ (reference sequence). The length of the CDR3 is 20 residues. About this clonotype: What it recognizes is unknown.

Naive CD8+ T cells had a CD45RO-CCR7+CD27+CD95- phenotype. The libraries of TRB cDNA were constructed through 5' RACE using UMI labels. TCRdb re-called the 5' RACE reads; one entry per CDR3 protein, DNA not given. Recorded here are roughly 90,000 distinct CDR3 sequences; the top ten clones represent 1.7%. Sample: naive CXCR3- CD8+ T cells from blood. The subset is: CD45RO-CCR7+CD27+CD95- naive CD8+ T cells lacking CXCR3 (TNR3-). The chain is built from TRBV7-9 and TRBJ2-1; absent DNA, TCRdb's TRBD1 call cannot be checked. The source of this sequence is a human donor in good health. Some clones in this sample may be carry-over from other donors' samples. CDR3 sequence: CASSVTGQGRYTSSYNEQFF.